What follows are 14 T cell receptor beta chains derived from one specimen sequenced in a study of blood T cells in healthy people across ages. Next came a second PCR, run for about 6 to 12 cycles, which used a sample-barcoded 5' primer along with a J-beta primer mix. TCRdb reprocessed the 5' RACE reads via MiXCR and lists one record per CDR3 protein. This table holds about 1,600,000 distinct CDR3 sequences, approximately 42% found once. The specimen was blood. The receptor source for this set is a woman aged 18-29 years in good health.

The genes are TRBV6-2 or TRBV6-3 and TRBJ2-1; D ambiguous. The ends were cut back, 0 bases at V and 5 bases at J, with 5 bases in the middle. CDR3 length equals 13 residues. CDR1 and CDR2 from the germline V gene are MNHEY and SVGEGT. The CDR3 region is CASSYSPNNEQFF. In DNA, the CDR3 is TGTGCCAGCAGTTACTCTCCTAACAATGAGCAGTTCTTC.

The gene calls are TRBV12-3 or TRBV12-4 and TRBJ2-3, with 10 bases that match TRBD2. J lost 2 bases, V lost 0 bases, and 5 bases had no gene match. This CDR3 region has 17 residues. CDR3 in DNA: TGTGCCAGCAGTTTAGCGGCTAGCGGGAGTTTCACAGATACGCAGTATTTT. This translates into CASSLAASGSFTDTQYF.

This rearrangement joins TRBV12-3 or TRBV12-4 to TRBJ1-4, with D possibly TRBD1 on 5 matching bases. V gave up 5 bases and J gave up 7 bases, with 20 bases separating them. The CDR3 runs to 16 residues. The CDR3: CASSEAGREFGEKLFF. The CDR3 region has the DNA TGTGCCAGCAGTGAGGCAGGGCGAGAGTTCGGTGAAAAACTGTTTTTT.

The chain is built from TRBV9 and TRBJ2-7; D is unclear. There are 13 residues in the CDR3. Germline CDR1 SGDLS, CDR2 YYNGEE. V lost 4 bases, J lost 0 bases, and 8 bases lay in between. Here the CDR3 DNA reads TGTGCCAGCAGCATGTCGTTCTCCTACGAGCAGTACTTC. The encoded protein is CASSMSFSYEQYF.

The gene calls are TRBV5-1 and TRBJ2-7; TRBD1 agrees at 9 bases. The V gene's germline CDR1 is SGHRS and CDR2 YFSETQ. Unmatched junction bases numbered 11, after V lost 4 bases and J lost 3 bases. CDR3 length: 16 residues. The DNA for the CDR3 is TGCGCCAGCAGCCCAGAAGCCGGGACAGGGATCTACGAGCAGTACTTC. It encodes CASSPEAGTGIYEQYF.

This chain joins TRBV27 and TRBJ1-1; D not resolved. The CDR3 extends over 13 amino acids. The V end lost 3 bases, the J end lost 3 bases, and 8 bases lay between the germline ends. The germline gives CDR1 MNHEY, CDR2 SMNVEV (reference sequence). The CDR3 sequence is CASSFNGDTEAFF. Here the CDR3 DNA reads TGTGCCAGCAGTTTCAATGGGGACACTGAAGCTTTCTTT.

On this clonotype: A junction end diverges from the germline sequence, so it may reflect a read error. The chain has TRBV3-1 and TRBJ1-2; TRBD1 might be the D (5 bases). The CDR3 has 14 amino acids. Per the germline V gene, CDR1 is LGHDT and CDR2 is YNNKEL (reference sequence). The DNA for the CDR3 is TGTGCCATCAGCCACGGACATGCTAACTATGGCTACACCTTC. Translation: CAISHGHANYGYTF.

The chain has TRBV7-9 and TRBJ2-1; TRBD2 agrees at 9 bases. The end of the DNA is better explained by TRBJ2-7, so the J call may be wrong. Germline V gene lookup returns CDR1 SEHNR and CDR2 FQNEAQ (reference sequence). This CDR3 is 16 amino acids long. CDR3 region: CASSAGGTSRYNEQYF. DNA of the CDR3: TGTGCCAGCAGCGCAGGGGGGACTAGCCGATACAATGAGCAGTACTTC.

The chain couples TRBV5-1 to TRBJ2-6, with TRBD2 identical over 7 bases. Germline V gene data show CDR1 as SGHRS and CDR2 as YFSETQ. With V trimmed by 2 bases and J by 0 bases, 5 bases remained unmatched. The CDR3 length is 17 residues. The CDR3 DNA is TGCGCCAGCAGCTTAATTCGGGGGGACTCTGGGGCCAACGTCCTGACTTTC. As protein: CASSLIRGDSGANVLTF.

J is TRBJ1-6 and V is TRBV20-1; no firm D call. CDR1 is DFQATT, CDR2 SNEGSKA, per germline (reference sequence). Trimming removed 0 bases at V and 10 bases at J, with 13 bases between. This CDR3 has 14 residues. CDR3: CSARERTQESPLHF. In nucleotides, the CDR3 is TGCAGTGCTAGAGAGCGGACCCAAGAATCACCCCTCCACTTT.

This clonotype turned up a few times. The V call is TRBV6-6, the J call TRBJ1-5; D remains unclear. Germline CDR1 is MNHNY and CDR2 is SVGAGI (reference sequence). Trimming took off 8 bases at V and 1 base at J, with 12 bases between the two ends. The CDR3 is 14 amino acids. The CDR3 region is CASLSGNSNQPQHF. For the CDR3, the DNA is TGTGCCAGCCTTTCAGGTAACAGCAATCAGCCCCAGCATTTT.

This clonotype has a handful of counts. The chain uses TRBV2 and TRBJ1-2; 9 positions agree with TRBD1. The germline V gene has CDR1 SNHLY and CDR2 FYNNEI. The V and J ends lost 6 bases and 6 bases, in that order; junction bases with no gene match: 5. There are 13 residues in the CDR3. This chain's CDR3 is CASRAWTGDGYTF. CDR3 sequence (DNA): TGTGCCAGCAGAGCCTGGACAGGGGATGGCTACACCTTC. Variable domain in full (rest from reference TRBV2 and TRBJ1-2): EPEVTQTPSHQVTQMGQEVILRCVPISNHLYFYWYRQILGQKVEFLVSFYNNEISEKSEIFDDQFSVERPDGSNFTLKIRSTKLEDSAMYFCASRAWTGDGYTFGSGTRLTVV.

This clonotype has only a few counts. CDR3 region: CASSPVTSGGLDEQFF. CDR3 coding DNA: TGTGCCAGCAGCCCCGTGACTAGCGGGGGTCTGGATGAGCAGTTCTTC. This sequence joins TRBV6-5 and TRBJ2-1; 12 bases align to TRBD2. Germline V lookup: CDR1 MNHEY, CDR2 SVGAGI. Trimming at V came to 6 bases and at J to 8 bases, leaving 11 bases not matched to a gene. This CDR3 region has 16 residues.

The V call is TRBV28, the J call TRBJ2-1; possible D gene TRBD2, 6 bases. This CDR3 has 18 amino acids. V was clipped by 5 bases and J by 9 bases, with 29 bases between them. Germline V CDR1 and CDR2: MDHEN, SYDVKM. The CDR3 is CASSGGTRDSHPFGEQFF. Here the CDR3 DNA reads TGTGCCAGCAGTGGGGGGACGCGGGACTCCCACCCCTTTGGTGAGCAGTTCTTC.